The rows below give T cell receptor beta chains drawn from one sample of a study of Ad26.COV2.S vaccination and SARS-CoV-2 variants. Profiling relied on immunoSEQ multiplex PCR, and the TCRdb table lists in-frame clones only, not all of them. The sample shows around 340,000 clones, roughly 91% of them seen only once. The source material was peripheral blood, sampled in a trial of Ad26.COV2.S vaccine versus placebo. The receptors stem from a person aged 18-65 years who received the Ad26.COV2.S COVID-19 vaccine or a placebo. Each CDR3 is given with its conserved first and last residue. D genes are given only for firm matches. Clone size appears in some rows only: once, few, many, or a class for an expanded clone.

clone_size cdr3_length j_call d_call v_call cdr3_nt cdr3_aa
. 13 TRBJ1-2 . TRBV7-9 TGTGCCAGCAGCTTAGACAGTAACTATGGCTACACCTTC CASSLDSNYGYTF
. 17 TRBJ2-2 TRBD1 TRBV5-1 TGCGCCAGCAGCCCCCGGGGAGGACAGGGTCCCACCGGGGAGCTGTTTTTT CASSPRGGQGPTGELFF
. 15 TRBJ1-6 TRBD1 TRBV6-5 TGTGCCAGCAGGGACAGGAGCTCCTATAATTCACCCCTCCACTTT CASRDRSSYNSPLHF
. 17 TRBJ2-5 TRBD2 TRBV11-2 TGTGCCAGCAGCTTAGGGCTAGCGGGGTGGGGACAAGAGACCCAGTACTTC CASSLGLAGWGQETQYF
. 14 TRBJ1-6 TRBD1 TRBV6-6 TGTGCCAGCAGTTACTCAACAGGGGCCTCACCCCTCCACTTT CASSYSTGASPLHF
few 14 TRBJ1-2 . TRBV30 TGTGCCTGGACTAGCACGGATCCCGACTATGGCTACACCTTC CAWTSTDPDYGYTF
. 15 TRBJ1-4 . TRBV27 TGTGCCAGCAACCCCTCCGGGGGATGGAATGAAAAACTGTTTTTT CASNPSGGWNEKLFF
. 13 TRBJ2-7 . TRBV18 TGTGCCAGCTCACCAGGGGGGCTAGGGGAGCAGTACTTC CASSPGGLGEQYF
. 15 TRBJ1-6 . TRBV5-6 TGTGCCAGCAACTCGCGGGGGTATGGTATTTCACCCCTCCACTTT CASNSRGYGISPLHF
. 15 TRBJ2-2 TRBD2 TRBV6-5 TGTGCCAGCAGCTGGACTAGCGGGAGCCCCGGGGAGCTGTTTTTT CASSWTSGSPGELFF
. 13 TRBJ2-2 TRBD1 TRBV7-8 TGTGCCAGCCGGGACAGGGGTACCGGGGAGCTGTTTTTT CASRDRGTGELFF
. 16 TRBJ1-3 . TRBV7-9 TGTGCCAGCAGCTTAGAGCGGGGGCGACGTGGAAACACCATATATTTT CASSLERGRRGNTIYF
. 15 TRBJ1-6 TRBD1 TRBV5-6 TGTGCCAGCAGCGGGGGGACAGGGTATAATTCACCCCTCCACTTT CASSGGTGYNSPLHF
once 15 TRBJ2-7 . TRBV5-5 TGTGCCAGCAGCTTGGGGGTCGGGACATCCTACGAGCAGTACTTC CASSLGVGTSYEQYF
. 16 TRBJ2-7 TRBD1 TRBV30 TGTGCCTGGGACGGAAGCAGGGGGCGCGGATCCTACGAGCAGTACTTC CAWDGSRGRGSYEQYF
. 16 TRBJ2-3 . TRBV19 TGTGCCAGTAGTATGCTACAGGGATGGGAAACAGATACGCAGTATTTT CASSMLQGWETDTQYF
. 11 TRBJ2-1 . TRBV28 TGTGCCAGCCTAGACTACAATGAGCAGTTCTTC CASLDYNEQFF
once 15 TRBJ1-5 TRBD1 TRBV19 TGTGCCAGTAGTATAGGAGGGGGCATGGATCAGCCCCAGCATTTT CASSIGGGMDQPQHF
. 13 TRBJ2-7 . TRBV4-1 TGCGCCAGCAGCCCCGGGCACTCCTACGAGCAGTACTTC CASSPGHSYEQYF
. 14 TRBJ1-5 TRBD1 TRBV18 TGTGCCAGCTCACTAGACAGGGGGTATCAACCCCAGCATTTT CASSLDRGYQPQHF
. 16 TRBJ2-3 . TRBV2 TGTGCCAGCAGGGTACGGCAGGCGTCTGGCACAGATACGCAGTATTTT CASRVRQASGTDTQYF
. 15 TRBJ2-3 . TRBV11-2 TGTGCCAGCAGCTTAGATCCCGAACGGTTGGATACGCAGTATTTT CASSLDPERLDTQYF
. 14 TRBJ2-7 . TRBV5-5 TGTGCCAGCAGCTTGACCGGGGACTCCTACGAGCAGTACTTC CASSLTGDSYEQYF
. 19 TRBJ2-1 TRBD2 TRBV11-2 TGTGCCAGCAGCTCGTACGTCGTAGCGGGGGAGAGCTCCTACAATGAGCAGTTCTTC CASSSYVVAGESSYNEQFF
once 16 TRBJ2-7 . TRBV6-5 TGTGCCAGCAGTTACAGTGGCAGCACCCCGTCCTACGAGCAGTACTTC CASSYSGSTPSYEQYF
. 15 TRBJ2-2 . TRBV6-2/TRBV6-3 TGTGCCAGCAGTCCAACAGCGGGTAACACCGGGGAGCTGTTTTTT CASSPTAGNTGELFF
. 14 TRBJ1-2 TRBD1 TRBV28 TGTGCCAGCAGTTTAAACAGGGGGGGATATGGCTACACCTTC CASSLNRGGYGYTF
. 14 TRBJ1-6 TRBD1 TRBV19 TGTGCCAGTAGTATTGGAACAGGGGATTCACCCCTCCACTTT CASSIGTGDSPLHF
. 13 TRBJ2-2 . TRBV19 TGTGCCAGTACTACAGGGTACACCGGGGAGCTGTTTTTT CASTTGYTGELFF
. 11 TRBJ1-2 . TRBV20-1 TGCAGTGCTAGATATGTTCGTGGCTACACCTTC CSARYVRGYTF
. 15 TRBJ2-5 . TRBV4-1 TGCGCCAGCAGCCAAGATCAGGCTGATCAAGAGACCCAGTACTTC CASSQDQADQETQYF
. 16 TRBJ2-1 TRBD2 TRBV13 TGTGCCAGCAGCTGGTTTGCGGGGGGTTCCTACAATGAGCAGTTCTTC CASSWFAGGSYNEQFF
. 15 TRBJ1-6 TRBD1 TRBV5-8 TGTGCCAGCAGCTTGAGGACAGGGAATCGCTCACCCCTCCACTTT CASSLRTGNRSPLHF
. 14 TRBJ2-5 . TRBV5-1 TGCGCCAGCAGCTTGGAGGTGGGCCAAGAGACCCAGTACTTC CASSLEVGQETQYF
. 15 TRBJ1-2 TRBD1 TRBV19 TGTGCCAGTACGGGACAGTCTGCCGGCTTGTATGGCTACACCTTC CASTGQSAGLYGYTF
. 15 TRBJ1-6 . TRBV6-1 TGTGCCAGCAGTGAAGGTAGGGTGAACAATTCACCCCTCCACTTT CASSEGRVNNSPLHF
once 14 TRBJ1-1 . TRBV5-1 TGCGCCAGCAGCCCGAGAGGAGGGAACACTGAAGCTTTCTTT CASSPRGGNTEAFF
few 12 TRBJ1-1 . TRBV11-2 TGTGCCAGCAGCCATGGGACCACTGAAGCTTTCTTT CASSHGTTEAFF
. 15 TRBJ2-7 . TRBV28 TGTGCCAGCAGTTACGACGGGGTAATCGCCTACGAGCAGTACTTC CASSYDGVIAYEQYF
. 15 TRBJ2-1 TRBD2 TRBV5-1 TGCGCCAGCAGCGTTCTAGCGGGGGGGCTTAATGAGCAGTTCTTC CASSVLAGGLNEQFF
. 13 TRBJ1-1 . TRBV7-9 TGTGCCAGCAGCTTAGAGACGGACACCGAAGCTTTCTTT CASSLETDTEAFF
. 14 TRBJ1-2 TRBD1 TRBV2 TGTGCCAGCAGCGACAGGGGGCAATTGGGTGGCTACACCTTC CASSDRGQLGGYTF
. 13 TRBJ2-7 . TRBV28 TGTGCCAGCAGTTTGGCTTCCACCTACGAGCAGTACTTC CASSLASTYEQYF
. 13 TRBJ1-6 . TRBV15 TGTGCCACCAGCAGGGGCCATAATTCACCCCTCCACTTT CATSRGHNSPLHF
. 10 TRBJ1-1 TRBD1 TRBV20-1 TGCAGTGCCGGGACAGTTGAAGCTTTCTTT CSAGTVEAFF
. 15 TRBJ2-1 . TRBV11-1 TGTGCCAGCAGCTTTCCCCGGGACGGGTACAATGAGCAGTTCTTC CASSFPRDGYNEQFF
. 15 TRBJ1-4 . TRBV28 TGTGCCAGCAGTTTAGTGGGCGGACGAGGGGAAAAACTGTTTTTT CASSLVGGRGEKLFF
. 14 TRBJ2-7 TRBD2 TRBV28 TGTGCCAGCAGACTGAGCGGGAGGAACTACGAGCAGTACTTC CASRLSGRNYEQYF
. 15 TRBJ1-4 . TRBV14 TGTGCCAGCAGCCAGGAAACCAGGGGAGAGGAAAAACTGTTTTTT CASSQETRGEEKLFF
. 13 TRBJ1-1 . TRBV5-1 TGCGCCAGCAGCATACAGGCCGAAGGTGAAGCTTTCTTT CASSIQAEGEAFF
. 13 TRBJ1-1 . TRBV9 TGTGCCAGCAGCGTAAGTTTATCCGCTGAAGCTTTCTTT CASSVSLSAEAFF
. 14 TRBJ2-1 . TRBV7-8 TGTGCCAGCAGCTTAGCGGGGCAGGGGACTGAGCAGTTCTTC CASSLAGQGTEQFF
. 17 TRBJ2-1 TRBD2 TRBV9 TGTGCCAGCAGCCCAGGGGGGCTAGCGGGAGGTTACAATGAGCAGTTCTTC CASSPGGLAGGYNEQFF
. 15 TRBJ2-1 . TRBV11-2 TGTGCCAGCAGCTTAGATCTGAACAGTTACAATGAGCAGTTCTTC CASSLDLNSYNEQFF